These 31 T cell receptor beta chains came from one sample sequenced in a study of control samples from healthy donors and cancer patients. Sequencing was performed with immunoSEQ multiplex PCR; in TCRdb, only in-frame clones are kept and a portion is missing. The top ten clones hold around 1.8% of a sample with 100,000 to 150,000 clones, over 75% of them seen once. The sequenced sample was blood. The receptors originated from a man between 18 and 29 years old in good health.

The count of this clone is one. This chain's CDR3 is CSVLSQGAGGYTF. CDR3 nucleotide sequence: TGCAGCGTTTTAAGCCAGGGGGCGGGTGGCTACACCTTC. This chain links TRBV29-1 with TRBJ1-2, with TRBD1 identical over 8 bases. Germline assignment: CDR1 SQVTM and CDR2 ANQGSEA. This CDR3 has 13 amino acids. The V segment lost 5 bases and the J segment 7 bases; nucleotides outside the gene matches: 9.

The chain joins TRBV30 to TRBJ1-1; a possible D gene is TRBD1 (5 bases). V was cut by 5 bases and J by 4 bases, with 11 bases left in between. Germline CDR1 is GTSNPN and CDR2 is SVGIG (reference sequence). The CDR3 is 12 amino acids. The CDR3 spells CAWARQTTEAFF. CDR3 coding DNA: TGTGCCTGGGCCCGACAGACCACTGAAGCTTTCTTT.

V gene TRBV27 combines with J gene TRBJ2-1, with a tentative D call TRBD2 (5 bases). This CDR3 region has 14 residues. V gave up 3 bases and J gave up 9 bases, with 15 bases separating them. The V gene's germline CDR1 is MNHEY and CDR2 SMNVEV (reference sequence). Here the CDR3 reads CASSFQTTSIEQFF. CDR3 DNA sequence: TGTGCCAGCAGTTTTCAGACTACCAGTATTGAGCAGTTCTTC.

This clone was observed a handful of times. CDR3 region: CASSFPFRREGQPQHF. The CDR3 region has the DNA TGTGCCAGCAGTTTCCCTTTCAGGAGGGAGGGTCAGCCCCAGCATTTT. The V gene is TRBV28, the J gene TRBJ1-5, with D uncertain. The length of the CDR3 is 16 residues. Germline CDR1 is MDHEN and CDR2 is SYDVKM. V shed 3 bases and J shed 6 bases, with 18 bases lying between them.

The chain joins TRBV9 to TRBJ1-5; TRBD1 is a possible D gene (6 bases). Germline V gene sequence: CDR1 SGDLS, CDR2 YYNGEE. CDR3 length equals 17 residues. V was clipped by 3 bases and J by 4 bases, with 20 bases between them. CDR3 loop: CASSGGGISSGNQPQHF. CDR3 nucleotides: TGTGCCAGCAGCGGAGGGGGTATATCTAGTGGAAATCAGCCCCAGCATTTT.

This chain links TRBV6-2 or TRBV6-3 with TRBJ2-7; D gene ambiguous. V lost 2 bases, J lost 3 bases, and 11 bases lay in between. Per germline, CDR1 MNHEY and CDR2 SVGEGT. The CDR3 is made up of 14 amino acids. CDR3 residues: CASSYADRGYEQYF. In nucleotides, the CDR3 is TGTGCCAGCAGTTACGCTGACCGCGGCTACGAGCAGTACTTC.

This chain links TRBV5-1 with TRBJ1-1; unclear D gene. This CDR3 is built from 15 residues. Germline V lookup: CDR1 SGHRS, CDR2 YFSETQ. Trimming took off 0 bases at V and 1 base at J, with 10 bases between the two ends. CDR3 residues: CASSLASGWNTEAFF. The CDR3 region has the DNA TGCGCCAGCAGCTTGGCGTCAGGATGGAACACTGAAGCTTTCTTT.

In its sample, this clone was seen a few times. The rearrangement uses TRBV27 and TRBJ2-5; 9 bases line up with TRBD2. The trim removed 7 bases at V and 5 bases at J, leaving 11 bases unmatched. Looked up from germline, CDR1 is MNHEY and CDR2 is SMNVEV (reference sequence). The CDR3 consists of 15 residues. CDR3 coding DNA: TGTGCCAGCACCCTAGCGGGGACGAGTATGGAGACCCAGTACTTC. Its protein product is CASTLAGTSMETQYF.

The chain couples TRBV19 to TRBJ2-7, with D perhaps matching TRBD1 (6 bases). CDR1 and CDR2 (germline): LNHDA, SQIVND (reference sequence). Deletions cut 5 bases from V and 3 bases from J, with 14 bases between. This CDR3 contains 14 residues. For the CDR3, the DNA is TGTGCCAGTAGTCCATACCGGGACATCTACGAGCAGTACTTC. This encodes CASSPYRDIYEQYF.

This rearrangement joins TRBV5-1 to TRBJ2-5; possible D gene TRBD1, 6 bases. V was pared by 4 bases and J by 1 base, with 8 bases between. This CDR3 spans 13 amino acids. Germline CDR1 reads SGHRS; CDR2 reads YFSETQ. DNA of the CDR3: TGCGCCAGCAGCCCGGACAGCCAAGAGACCCAGTACTTC. This codes for CASSPDSQETQYF.

The chain has TRBV28 and TRBJ1-6; 9 bases match TRBD1. The ends lost 8 bases at V and 6 bases at J; junction bases unmatched: 11. The germline V gene encodes CDR1 MDHEN and CDR2 SYDVKM. This CDR3 has 16 amino acids. The CDR3 region has the DNA TGTGCCAGCTATTCCCAGGGACAGGGCCTTAATTCACCCCTCCACTTT. It specifies CASYSQGQGLNSPLHF.

This clone occurred a few times. The rearrangement links TRBV24-1 to TRBJ1-1; no clear D. The V gene's germline CDR1 is KGHDR and CDR2 SFDVKD. V gave up 6 bases and J gave up 1 base, with 14 bases separating them. The CDR3 covers 15 residues. The CDR3 sequence: CATSKPGCGNTEAFF. The CDR3 DNA reads as TGTGCCACCAGTAAACCGGGCTGCGGGAACACTGAAGCTTTCTTT.

This clone was seen once. The CDR3 DNA sequence: TGTGCCAGCAGCCCCCTAGGGCGTTCTAGCACAGATACGCAGTATTTT. It yields the protein CASSPLGRSSTDTQYF. This chain connects TRBV7-9 to TRBJ2-3; D uncertain. Germline values: CDR1 SEHNR, CDR2 FQNEAQ (reference sequence). V was pared by 5 bases and J by 0 bases, with 15 bases between. The CDR3 runs 16 residues.

The V call is TRBV19, the J call TRBJ2-7, with 7 bases fitting TRBD1. In germline, CDR1 is LNHDA, CDR2 SQIVND (reference sequence). Trimming took 3 bases from V and 3 from J; bases not matched to a gene: 5. The CDR3 loop spans 14 amino acids. As DNA, the CDR3 is TGTGCCAGTAGTATGGACAGGTCCCGCTACGAGCAGTACTTC. Translated, it gives CASSMDRSRYEQYF.

The CDR3 sequence is CATSDRQGAPRVQYF. CDR3 coding DNA: TGTGCCACCAGTGATCGACAGGGGGCCCCGAGGGTGCAGTATTTT. The chain employs TRBV24-1 and TRBJ2-3; 10 bases align to TRBD1. V lost 3 bases to trimming and J lost 11 bases; unmatched junction nucleotides: 10. Germline CDR1 and CDR2: KGHDR and SFDVKD. The CDR3 extends over 15 amino acids.

V usage is TRBV27 and J usage is TRBJ1-6; 10 bases line up with TRBD1. CDR1 is MNHEY and CDR2 is SMNVEV in the germline V gene (reference sequence). The trim removed 2 bases at V and 1 base at J, leaving 2 bases unmatched. This CDR3 comprises 17 residues. CDR3 in DNA: TGTGCCAGCAGTTTAAGACAGGGGGCGTCCTATAATTCACCCCTCCACTTT. Translating gives CASSLRQGASYNSPLHF.

This chain links TRBV7-3 with TRBJ2-1; 8 bases are shared with TRBD1. The CDR3 loop spans 16 amino acids. Germline-derived CDR1 and CDR2 are SGHTA and FQGTGA. Unmatched junction bases numbered 12, after V lost 8 bases and J lost 3 bases. In DNA form, the CDR3 reads TGTGCCAGCGCCCAGGGGGCCAACTTCGTCTACAATGAGCAGTTCTTC. Its protein product is CASAQGANFVYNEQFF.

The genes are TRBV10-3 and TRBJ1-5, with D unclear. CDR1 ENHRY and CDR2 SYGVKD come from the germline V gene. CDR3 size: 14 residues. Trimming removed 6 bases from V and 9 bases from J, with 18 bases in between. CDR3 residues: CAISLDPVKAPQHF. In DNA, the CDR3 is TGTGCCATCAGCCTGGACCCCGTAAAGGCGCCCCAGCATTTT.

This rearrangement joins TRBV7-2 to TRBJ1-5, with D hard to call. This CDR3 has 15 residues. The germline CDR1 and CDR2 sequences are SGHTA and FQGNSA. Deletions cut 3 bases from V and 10 bases from J, with 19 bases between. The CDR3 DNA sequence: TGTGCCAGCAGCTTTGAGGCTTTAGATCTCCAACCCCAGCATTTT. Protein product: CASSFEALDLQPQHF.

The chain has TRBV30 and TRBJ2-3, with 7 bases fitting TRBD1. The CDR3 spans 17 residues. V was clipped by 1 base and J by 4 bases; unmatched bases: 14. The V gene's germline CDR1 is GTSNPN and CDR2 SVGIG (reference sequence). CDR3 in amino acids: CAWSDTTAGTVADTQYF. CDR3 DNA sequence: TGTGCCTGGAGTGATACAACTGCCGGGACAGTTGCAGATACGCAGTATTTT. The variable domain in full, with the rest retrieved from reference TRBV30 and TRBJ2-3, is SQTIHQWPATLVQPVGSPLSLECTVEGTSNPNLYWYRQAAGRGLQLLFYSVGIGQISSEVPQNLSASRPQDRQFILSSKKLLLSDSGFYLCAWSDTTAGTVADTQYFGPGTRLTVL.

This chain uses TRBV18 with TRBJ1-5, with a possible D match to TRBD1 (5 bases). Per germline, CDR1 KGHSH and CDR2 LQKENI. V lost 2 bases and J lost 5, with 13 bases in between. This CDR3 has 15 residues. This CDR3 reads CASSPSGRGHQPQHF. The CDR3 DNA reads TGTGCCAGCTCACCATCGGGGAGGGGTCATCAGCCCCAGCATTTT.

This clone was detected only once. V and J are TRBV25-1 and TRBJ1-6, with D unresolved. Germline lookup yields CDR1 MGHDK and CDR2 SYGVNS. Trimming took off 6 bases at V and 4 bases at J, with 7 bases between the two ends. This CDR3 has 13 amino acids. CDR3 nucleotides: TGTGCCAGCAGGGTCCTTTATAATTCACCCCTCCACTTT. It translates to CASRVLYNSPLHF. Full variable domain (remainder filled in from reference TRBV25-1 and TRBJ1-6): EADIYQTPRYLVIGTGKKITLECSQTMGHDKMYWYQQDPGMELHLIHYSYGVNSTEKGDLSSESTVSRIRTEHFPLTLESARPSHTSQYLCASRVLYNSPLHFGNGTRLTVT.

V and J are TRBV6-5 and TRBJ1-4; 9 positions match TRBD1. CDR1 and CDR2 from the germline V gene are MNHEY and SVGAGI. The CDR3 has 14 residues. Trimming took 8 bases from V and 7 from J; bases not matched to a gene: 8. The CDR3 bases are TGTGCCAGCGACGCACAGGGGGCTGTTGAAAAACTGTTTTTT. It translates to CASDAQGAVEKLFF.

J is TRBJ1-6 and V is TRBV7-2; TRBD1 agrees at 8 bases. The CDR3 contains 15 residues. V gave up 4 bases and J gave up 7 bases; unmatched junction bases: 6. CDR1 and CDR2 (germline): SGHTA, FQGNSA. CDR3 DNA: TGTGCCAGCAGCTGGTGGACAGGGTTGAATTCACCCCTCCACTTT. As protein: CASSWWTGLNSPLHF.

This chain links TRBV6-5 with TRBJ1-2; 7 bases map to TRBD1. V was clipped by 8 bases and J by 1 base; unmatched bases: 7. This CDR3 spans 14 amino acids. In germline, CDR1 is MNHEY, CDR2 SVGAGI. In nucleotides, the CDR3 is TGTGCCAGCGGCACAAGGGGGCGTAACTATGGCTACACCTTC. As protein: CASGTRGRNYGYTF.

This clone has just one count. J is TRBJ2-1 and V is TRBV3-1 (or the pseudogene TRBV3-2); tentative D call: TRBD2 (6 bases). V was trimmed by 4 bases and J by 0 bases, leaving 13 bases between them. Germline V CDR1 and CDR2: LGHDT, YNNKEL (reference sequence). The CDR3 spans 16 residues. CDR3 sequence reads: CASSPARGASYNEQFF. The CDR3 DNA reads TGTGCCAGCAGCCCCGCTCGCGGGGCCTCCTACAATGAGCAGTTCTTC.

This chain links TRBV5-1 with TRBJ2-5; the match to TRBD1 covers 8 bases. Trimming at V came to 4 bases and at J to 13 bases, leaving 6 bases not matched to a gene. The CDR3 runs 11 residues. The germline CDR1 and CDR2 sequences are SGHRS and YFSETQ. The CDR3 region is CASSPDRGGYF. In nucleotides, the CDR3 is TGCGCCAGCAGCCCCGACAGGGGAGGGTACTTC.

V and J are TRBV20-1 and TRBJ1-4; no reliable D call. Trimming pared 1 base from V and 8 bases from J, leaving 5 bases between. CDR1 is DFQATT, CDR2 SNEGSKA, per germline (reference sequence). This CDR3 spans 11 amino acids. For the CDR3, the DNA is TGCAGTGCTAGAGCATTCGAAAAACTGTTTTTT. Translating it yields CSARAFEKLFF.

The chain has TRBV19 and TRBJ1-5; D is possibly TRBD1 (5 bases). The CDR3 is 16 amino acids. Germline assignment: CDR1 LNHDA and CDR2 SQIVND (reference sequence). Trimming took 3 bases from V and 4 from J, leaving 16 bases between them. This chain's CDR3 is CASSIGQGQINQPQHF. The CDR3, as DNA: TGTGCCAGTAGTATTGGGCAGGGTCAGATTAATCAGCCCCAGCATTTT. Variable domain in full (rest from reference TRBV19 and TRBJ1-5): DGGITQSPKYLFRKEGQNVTLSCEQNLNHDAMYWYRQDPGQGLRLIYYSQIVNDFQKGDIAEGYSVSREKKESFPLTVTSAQKNPTAFYLCASSIGQGQINQPQHFGDGTRLSIL.

V is TRBV6-6 and J is TRBJ2-1; no reliable D call. Looked up from germline, CDR1 is MNHNY and CDR2 is SVGAGI (reference sequence). V was shortened by 2 bases and J by 10 bases, with 12 bases between the two germline ends. The CDR3 spans 13 residues. CDR3 nucleotide sequence: TGTGCCAGCAGTTACGGAAAGGGATGGGAGCAGTTCTTC. It encodes CASSYGKGWEQFF.

This sequence joins TRBV9 and TRBJ2-7; 14 bases are a match to TRBD2. Per germline, CDR1 SGDLS and CDR2 YYNGEE. V was clipped by 3 bases and J by 6 bases; unmatched bases: 5. The CDR3 sequence is 15 residues long. The CDR3 spells CASSAGTSGRGEQYF. In DNA form, the CDR3 reads TGTGCCAGCAGCGCGGGGACTAGCGGGAGAGGCGAGCAGTACTTC.